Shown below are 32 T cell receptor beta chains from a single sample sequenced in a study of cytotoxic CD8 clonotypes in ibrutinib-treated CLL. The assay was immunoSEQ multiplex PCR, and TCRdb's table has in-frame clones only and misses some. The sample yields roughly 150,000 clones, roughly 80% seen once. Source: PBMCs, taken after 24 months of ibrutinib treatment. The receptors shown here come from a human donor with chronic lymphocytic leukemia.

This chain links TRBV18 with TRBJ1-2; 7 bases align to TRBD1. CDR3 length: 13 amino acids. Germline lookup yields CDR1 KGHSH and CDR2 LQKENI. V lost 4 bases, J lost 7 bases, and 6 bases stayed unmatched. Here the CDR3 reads CASSLDREGGYTF. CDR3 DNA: TGTGCCAGCTCACTTGACAGGGAAGGTGGCTACACCTTC.

The CDR3 protein is CAWSVERDTEAFF. The CDR3 nucleotides are TGTGCCTGGAGTGTTGAACGGGACACTGAAGCTTTCTTT. V is TRBV30 and J is TRBJ1-1; D is ambiguous. The germline V gene has CDR1 GTSNPN and CDR2 SVGIG (reference sequence). This CDR3 is 13 amino acids long. Trimming took 0 bases from V and 3 from J, leaving 8 bases between them.

For the CDR3, the DNA is TGTGCCAGCAATCCAGACAGGGTAAACGCCTACGAGCAGTACTTC. Its protein product is CASNPDRVNAYEQYF. The chain combines TRBV6-5 with TRBJ2-7; TRBD1 aligns across 7 bases. Germline-derived CDR1 and CDR2 are MNHEY and SVGAGI. The CDR3 covers 15 residues. J gave up 2 bases and V 7 bases, and 11 bases lay outside the gene matches.

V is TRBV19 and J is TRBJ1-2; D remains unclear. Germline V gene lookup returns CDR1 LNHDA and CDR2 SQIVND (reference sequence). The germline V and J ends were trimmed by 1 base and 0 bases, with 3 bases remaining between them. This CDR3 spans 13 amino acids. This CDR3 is CASSIATNYGYTF. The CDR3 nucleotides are TGTGCCAGTAGTATAGCCACTAACTATGGCTACACCTTC.

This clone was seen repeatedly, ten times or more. CDR3 protein: CASVSISYEQYF. In DNA form, the CDR3 reads TGTGCCAGCGTCTCGATTTCCTACGAGCAGTACTTC. The chain uses TRBV7-3 and TRBJ2-7; D unclear. Trimming pared 8 bases from V and 1 base from J, leaving 9 bases between. The germline V gene encodes CDR1 SGHTA and CDR2 FQGTGA. This CDR3 comprises 12 residues.

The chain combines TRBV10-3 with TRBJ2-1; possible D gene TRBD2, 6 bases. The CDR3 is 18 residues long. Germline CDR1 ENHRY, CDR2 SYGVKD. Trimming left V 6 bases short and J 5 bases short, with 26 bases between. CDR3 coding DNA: TGTGCCATCAGCAGAACTGCGGGACCTCCGGGTCCCAACAATGAGCAGTTCTTC. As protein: CAISRTAGPPGPNNEQFF.

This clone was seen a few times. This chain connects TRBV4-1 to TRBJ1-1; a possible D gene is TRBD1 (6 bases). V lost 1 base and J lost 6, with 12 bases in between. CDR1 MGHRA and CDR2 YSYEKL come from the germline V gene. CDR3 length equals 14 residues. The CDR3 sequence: CASSQGSGDAEAFF. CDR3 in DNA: TGCGCCAGCAGCCAAGGGTCAGGGGACGCTGAAGCTTTCTTT.

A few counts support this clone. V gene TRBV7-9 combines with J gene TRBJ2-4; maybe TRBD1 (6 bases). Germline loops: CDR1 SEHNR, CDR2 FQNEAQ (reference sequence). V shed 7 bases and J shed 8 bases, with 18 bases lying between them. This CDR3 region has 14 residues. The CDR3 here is CASTRGERSDIQYF. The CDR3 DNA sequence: TGTGCCAGCACCAGGGGAGAGAGGTCGGACATTCAGTACTTC.

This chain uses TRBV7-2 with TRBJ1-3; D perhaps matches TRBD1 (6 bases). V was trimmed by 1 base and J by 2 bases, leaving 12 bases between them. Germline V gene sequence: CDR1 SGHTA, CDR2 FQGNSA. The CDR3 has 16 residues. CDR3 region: CASSLVSGTTGNTIYF. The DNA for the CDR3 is TGTGCCAGCAGCTTAGTATCCGGGACAACTGGAAACACCATATATTTT.

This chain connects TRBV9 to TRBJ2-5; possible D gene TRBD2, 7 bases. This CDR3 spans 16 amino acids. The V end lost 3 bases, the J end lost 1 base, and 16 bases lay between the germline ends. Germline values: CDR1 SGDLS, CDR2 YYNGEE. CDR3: CASSAALGGLQETQYF. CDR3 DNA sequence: TGTGCCAGCAGCGCAGCCTTGGGGGGGCTCCAAGAGACCCAGTACTTC.

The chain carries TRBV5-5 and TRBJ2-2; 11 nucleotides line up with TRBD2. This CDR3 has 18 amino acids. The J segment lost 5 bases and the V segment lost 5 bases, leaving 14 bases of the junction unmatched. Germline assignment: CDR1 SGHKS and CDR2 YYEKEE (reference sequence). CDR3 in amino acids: CASSSAPGTSGRTGELFF. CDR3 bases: TGTGCCAGCAGTTCCGCCCCCGGGACTAGCGGACGGACCGGGGAGCTGTTTTTT.

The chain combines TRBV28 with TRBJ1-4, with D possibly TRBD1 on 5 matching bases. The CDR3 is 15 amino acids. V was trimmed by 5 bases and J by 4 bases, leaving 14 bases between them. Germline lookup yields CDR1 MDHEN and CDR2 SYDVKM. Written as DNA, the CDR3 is TGTGCCAGCAGTCCCCCCGGGGCTCTTAATGAAAAACTGTTTTTT. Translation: CASSPPGALNEKLFF.

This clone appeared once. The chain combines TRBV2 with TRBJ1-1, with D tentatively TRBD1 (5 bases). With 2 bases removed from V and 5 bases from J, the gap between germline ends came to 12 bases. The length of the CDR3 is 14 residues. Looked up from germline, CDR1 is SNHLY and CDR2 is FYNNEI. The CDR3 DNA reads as TGTGCCAGCAGTGAACAGGGATCTGGTACTGAAGCTTTCTTT. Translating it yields CASSEQGSGTEAFF.

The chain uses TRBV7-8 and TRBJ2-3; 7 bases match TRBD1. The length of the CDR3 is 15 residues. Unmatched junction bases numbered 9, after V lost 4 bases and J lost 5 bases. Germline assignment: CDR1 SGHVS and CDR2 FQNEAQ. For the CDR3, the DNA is TGTGCCAGCAGCTCCCACAGGGGTTTAAGAGATACGCAGTATTTT. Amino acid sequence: CASSSHRGLRDTQYF.

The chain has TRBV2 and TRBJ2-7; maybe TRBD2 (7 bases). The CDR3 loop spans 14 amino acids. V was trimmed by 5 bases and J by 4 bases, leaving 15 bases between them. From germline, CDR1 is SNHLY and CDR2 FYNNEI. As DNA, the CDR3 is TGTGCCAGCAGTCATGGGGGGGCTGGGTACGAGCAGTACTTC. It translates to CASSHGGAGYEQYF. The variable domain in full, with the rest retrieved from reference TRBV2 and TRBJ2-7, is EPEVTQTPSHQVTQMGQEVILRCVPISNHLYFYWYRQILGQKVEFLVSFYNNEISEKSEIFDDQFSVERPDGSNFTLKIRSTKLEDSAMYFCASSHGGAGYEQYFGPGTRLTVT.

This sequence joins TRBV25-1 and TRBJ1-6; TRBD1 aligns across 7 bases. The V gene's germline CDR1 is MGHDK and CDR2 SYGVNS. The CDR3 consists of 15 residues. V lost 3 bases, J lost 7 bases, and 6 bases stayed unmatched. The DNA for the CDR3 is TGTGCCAGCAGTGAGGACGACAGGGACAATTCACCCCTCCACTTT. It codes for CASSEDDRDNSPLHF.

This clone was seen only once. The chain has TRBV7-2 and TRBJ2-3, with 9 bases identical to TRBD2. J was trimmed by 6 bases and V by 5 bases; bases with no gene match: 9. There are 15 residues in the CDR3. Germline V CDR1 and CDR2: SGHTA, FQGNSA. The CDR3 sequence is CASSQPGTSSDTQYF. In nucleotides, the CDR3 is TGTGCCAGCAGCCAGCCCGGGACTAGCAGCGATACGCAGTATTTT.

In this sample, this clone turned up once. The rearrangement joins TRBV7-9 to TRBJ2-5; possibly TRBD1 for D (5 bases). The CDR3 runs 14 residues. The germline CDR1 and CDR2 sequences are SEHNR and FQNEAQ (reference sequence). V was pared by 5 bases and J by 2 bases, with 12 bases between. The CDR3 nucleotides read TGTGCCAGCAGCCCCACAAGACAGCAAGAGACCCAGTACTTC. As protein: CASSPTRQQETQYF.

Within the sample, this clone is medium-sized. The CDR3 region has the DNA TGTGCCAGCAGGACGCGGGACCAGCCCCAGCATTTT. This codes for CASRTRDQPQHF. The chain joins TRBV6-6 to TRBJ1-5, with D perhaps matching TRBD1 (5 bases). CDR1 and CDR2 (germline): MNHNY, SVGAGI (reference sequence). The ends were cut back, 6 bases at V and 7 bases at J, with 10 bases in the middle. This CDR3 region has 12 residues.

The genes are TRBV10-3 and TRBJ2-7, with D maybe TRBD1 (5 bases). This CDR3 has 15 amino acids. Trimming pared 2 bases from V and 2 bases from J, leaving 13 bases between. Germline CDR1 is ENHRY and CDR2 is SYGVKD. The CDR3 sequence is CAISEGPQGTYEQYF. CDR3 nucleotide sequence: TGTGCCATCAGTGAGGGCCCGCAGGGTACCTACGAGCAGTACTTC.

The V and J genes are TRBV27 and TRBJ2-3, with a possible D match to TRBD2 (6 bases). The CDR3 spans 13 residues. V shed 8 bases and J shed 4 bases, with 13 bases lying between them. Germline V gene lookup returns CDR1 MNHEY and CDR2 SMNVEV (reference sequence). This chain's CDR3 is CASRGLGADTQYF. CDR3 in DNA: TGTGCCAGCCGGGGGTTAGGGGCAGATACGCAGTATTTT.

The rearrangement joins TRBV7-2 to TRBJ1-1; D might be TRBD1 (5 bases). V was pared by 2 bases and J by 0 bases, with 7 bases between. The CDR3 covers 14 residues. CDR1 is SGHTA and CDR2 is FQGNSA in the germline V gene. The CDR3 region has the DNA TGTGCCAGCAGCTTAATCAGGGTGAACACTGAAGCTTTCTTT. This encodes CASSLIRVNTEAFF.

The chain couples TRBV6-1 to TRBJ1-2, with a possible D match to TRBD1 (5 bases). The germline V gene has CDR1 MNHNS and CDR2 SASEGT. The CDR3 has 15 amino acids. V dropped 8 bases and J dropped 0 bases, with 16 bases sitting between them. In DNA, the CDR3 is TGTGCCAGCGCCGAACGGGGGGATTCTAACTATGGCTACACCTTC. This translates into CASAERGDSNYGYTF.

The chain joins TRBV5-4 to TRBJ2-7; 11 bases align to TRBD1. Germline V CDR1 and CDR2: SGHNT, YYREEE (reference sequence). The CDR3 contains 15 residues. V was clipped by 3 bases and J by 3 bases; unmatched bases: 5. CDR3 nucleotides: TGTGCCAGCAGCTGGGGGACAGGGGGTATCTACGAGCAGTACTTC. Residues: CASSWGTGGIYEQYF.

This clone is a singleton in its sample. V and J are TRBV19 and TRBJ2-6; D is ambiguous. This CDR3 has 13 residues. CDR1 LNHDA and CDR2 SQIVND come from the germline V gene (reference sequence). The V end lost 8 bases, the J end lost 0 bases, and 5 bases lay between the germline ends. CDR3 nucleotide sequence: TGTGCCAGTCATAGCTCTGGGGCCAACGTCCTGACTTTC. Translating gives CASHSSGANVLTF. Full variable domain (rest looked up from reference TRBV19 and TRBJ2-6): DGGITQSPKYLFRKEGQNVTLSCEQNLNHDAMYWYRQDPGQGLRLIYYSQIVNDFQKGDIAEGYSVSREKKESFPLTVTSAQKNPTAFYLCASHSSGANVLTFGAGSRLTVL.

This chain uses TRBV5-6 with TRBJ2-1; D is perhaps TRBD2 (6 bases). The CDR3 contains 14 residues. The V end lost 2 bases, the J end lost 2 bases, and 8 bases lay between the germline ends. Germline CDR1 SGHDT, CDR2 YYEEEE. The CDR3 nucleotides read TGTGCCAGCAGCTTAAGCGGGCCCTACAATGAGCAGTTCTTC. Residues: CASSLSGPYNEQFF.

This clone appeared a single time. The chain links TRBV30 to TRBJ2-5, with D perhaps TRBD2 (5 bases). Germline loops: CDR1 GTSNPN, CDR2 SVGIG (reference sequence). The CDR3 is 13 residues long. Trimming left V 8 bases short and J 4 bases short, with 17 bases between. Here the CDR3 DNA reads TGTGCCCTTGTGAGAGGGTATGGAGAGACCCAGTACTTC. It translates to CALVRGYGETQYF.

As DNA, the CDR3 is TGTGCCAGCAGCTTAGTACAGGGGGCACATGAGCAGTTCTTC. This codes for CASSLVQGAHEQFF. This sequence joins TRBV7-6 and TRBJ2-1; 9 bases fit TRBD1. Trimming took 1 base from V and 8 from J; bases not matched to a gene: 3. Germline V gives CDR1 SGHVS, CDR2 FNYEAQ. The CDR3 length is 14 residues.

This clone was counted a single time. DNA for the CDR3: TGTGCTAGTGGTTCCGACAGGAACTACGAGCAGTACTTC. Translation: CASGSDRNYEQYF. This chain connects TRBV12-5 to TRBJ2-7; the D gene is possibly TRBD1 (6 bases). CDR1 LGHNT and CDR2 FRNRAP come from the germline V gene. The V end lost 4 bases, the J end lost 3 bases, and 10 bases lay between the germline ends. CDR3 length equals 13 residues.

CDR3: CASSERVQVQGMNTEAFF. Here the CDR3 DNA reads TGTGCCAGCAGTGAAAGAGTACAGGTTCAAGGGATGAACACTGAAGCTTTCTTT. The chain couples TRBV6-1 to TRBJ1-1, with D possibly matching TRBD1 (5 bases). Germline V CDR1 and CDR2: MNHNS, SASEGT. CDR3 size: 18 residues. Trimming removed 2 bases from V and 0 bases from J, with 19 bases in between.

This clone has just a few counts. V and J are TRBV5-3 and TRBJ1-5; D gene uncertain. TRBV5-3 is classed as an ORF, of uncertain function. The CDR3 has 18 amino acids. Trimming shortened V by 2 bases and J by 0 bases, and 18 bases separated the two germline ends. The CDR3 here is CARSFILVSQRSNQPQHF. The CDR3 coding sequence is TGTGCCAGAAGCTTTATATTAGTGTCCCAACGTAGCAATCAGCCCCAGCATTTT.

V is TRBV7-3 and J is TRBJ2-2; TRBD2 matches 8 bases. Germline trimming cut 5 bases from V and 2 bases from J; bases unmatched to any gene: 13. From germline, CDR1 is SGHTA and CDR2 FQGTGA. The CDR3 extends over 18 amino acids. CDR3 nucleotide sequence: TGTGCCAGCAGCCCCTCAGCCTGGGGGACTAGTAACACCGGGGAGCTGTTTTTT. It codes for CASSPSAWGTSNTGELFF.